These T cell receptor beta chains were read from a single sample in a study of T-cell reconstitution after alpha-beta-depleted transplantation in children. TCRdb independently ran MiXCR on the PCR reads; one entry per CDR3 protein. Of roughly 170,000 distinct CDR3 sequences listed, approximately 6.6% are singletons. The sequenced sample was PBMCs from the stem cell graft donor, obtained from the stem cell graft. Receptor source: a human donor who donated a stem cell graft to a child with Wiskott-Aldrich syndrome. CDR3s include the opening cysteine and the closing phenylalanine or tryptophan. The order of the fields is V gene, D gene, J gene, clone size, CDR3 protein, CDR3 DNA. The D gene is left open where the match is weak. The size of a clone is reported for some rows only, either as once, few or many, or as a class for expanded clones.

V gene: TRBV5-1; D gene: NA; J gene: TRBJ2-6; clone size: many; CDR3 protein: CASSFEGITGTATGANVLTF; CDR3 DNA: TGCGCCAGCAGCTTCGAGGGGATAACAGGGACGGCAACAGGGGCCAACGTCCTGACTTTC
V gene: TRBV14; D gene: NA; J gene: TRBJ1-1; clone size: NA; CDR3 protein: CASSPTRVGSTEAFF; CDR3 DNA: TGTGCCAGCAGCCCGACGAGGGTGGGGAGCACTGAAGCTTTCTTT
V gene: TRBV7-9; D gene: TRBD1; J gene: TRBJ1-2; clone size: many; CDR3 protein: CASRMTGTFYGYTF; CDR3 DNA: TGTGCCAGCAGGATGACAGGGACATTCTATGGCTACACCTTC
V gene: TRBV25-1; D gene: NA; J gene: TRBJ2-1; clone size: many; CDR3 protein: CASRTKGYEQFF; CDR3 DNA: TGTGCCAGCAGAACAAAGGGATATGAGCAGTTCTTC
V gene: TRBV7-2; D gene: NA; J gene: TRBJ2-3; clone size: many; CDR3 protein: CASSSFRVTDTQYF; CDR3 DNA: TGTGCCAGCAGCTCCTTCAGGGTAACAGATACGCAGTATTTT
V gene: TRBV5-1; D gene: NA; J gene: TRBJ2-2; clone size: few; CDR3 protein: CASSSSPGTGELFF; CDR3 DNA: TGCGCCAGCAGCTCGAGCCCCGGCACCGGGGAGCTGTTTTTT
V gene: TRBV28; D gene: TRBD1; J gene: TRBJ2-1; clone size: few; CDR3 protein: CAQQRAGGSEQFF; CDR3 DNA: TGTGCACAGCAGAGGGCAGGGGGCAGTGAGCAGTTCTTC
V gene: TRBV10-2; D gene: NA; J gene: TRBJ1-3; clone size: many; CDR3 protein: CASGAGGSGNTIYF; CDR3 DNA: TGCGCCAGCGGGGCAGGAGGCTCTGGAAACACCATATATTTT
V gene: TRBV12-3/TRBV12-4; D gene: NA; J gene: TRBJ1-2; clone size: few; CDR3 protein: CASSLDWNYGYTF; CDR3 DNA: TGTGCCAGCAGTTTAGACTGGAACTATGGCTACACCTTC
V gene: TRBV7-2; D gene: NA; J gene: TRBJ2-7; clone size: NA; CDR3 protein: CASRRDFSSSYEQYF; CDR3 DNA: TGTGCCAGCAGACGGGACTTCTCGAGCTCCTACGAGCAGTACTTC
V gene: TRBV27; D gene: NA; J gene: TRBJ2-2; clone size: many; CDR3 protein: CASSRQSVSWGELFF; CDR3 DNA: TGTGCCAGTTCCCGACAGAGTGTCTCGTGGGGGGAGCTGTTTTTT
V gene: TRBV5-1; D gene: NA; J gene: TRBJ1-2; clone size: many; CDR3 protein: CASGSKGEKGSVYTF; CDR3 DNA: TGCGCCAGCGGATCCAAGGGGGAAAAAGGATCGGTTTACACCTTC
V gene: TRBV4-3; D gene: NA; J gene: TRBJ2-3; clone size: many; CDR3 protein: CASSRAGFTDTQYF; CDR3 DNA: TGCGCCAGCAGCCGGGCGGGATTCACAGATACGCAGTATTTT
V gene: TRBV5-1; D gene: TRBD1; J gene: TRBJ2-7; clone size: many; CDR3 protein: CASSYRTGGDEQYF; CDR3 DNA: TGCGCCAGCAGCTACCGGACAGGGGGCGACGAGCAGTACTTC
V gene: TRBV7-8; D gene: NA; J gene: TRBJ1-5; clone size: NA; CDR3 protein: CASSSGVINQPQHF; CDR3 DNA: TGTGCCAGCAGCTCCGGGGTCATCAATCAGCCCCAGCATTTT
V gene: TRBV11-2; D gene: NA; J gene: TRBJ2-3; clone size: NA; CDR3 protein: CASSSPLTGYTDTQYF; CDR3 DNA: TGTGCCAGCAGCTCTCCTCTGACGGGTTACACAGATACGCAGTATTTT
V gene: TRBV24-1; D gene: NA; J gene: TRBJ2-1; clone size: few; CDR3 protein: CATSDSGIHEQFF; CDR3 DNA: TGTGCCACCAGTGATTCGGGGATCCATGAGCAGTTCTTC
V gene: TRBV6-1; D gene: NA; J gene: TRBJ1-1; clone size: many; CDR3 protein: CASRSGHKNTEAFF; CDR3 DNA: TGTGCCAGCAGAAGCGGACACAAGAACACTGAAGCTTTCTTT
V gene: TRBV7-9; D gene: NA; J gene: TRBJ1-5; clone size: many; CDR3 protein: CASSLTVGNQPQHF; CDR3 DNA: TGTGCCAGCAGCTTAACGGTCGGCAATCAGCCCCAGCATTTT
V gene: TRBV30; D gene: NA; J gene: TRBJ2-5; clone size: many; CDR3 protein: CAWSVLGSTQYF; CDR3 DNA: TGTGCCTGGAGTGTACTAGGGTCGACCCAGTACTTC
V gene: TRBV20-1; D gene: TRBD1; J gene: TRBJ2-4; clone size: few; CDR3 protein: CCASQGQGGLAKNIQYF; CDR3 DNA: TGCTGTGCTAGTCAAGGACAGGGGGGACTAGCCAAAAACATTCAGTACTTC
V gene: TRBV9; D gene: NA; J gene: TRBJ2-1; clone size: many; CDR3 protein: CASSPTGSYNEQFF; CDR3 DNA: TGTGCCAGCAGTCCTACAGGGTCCTACAATGAGCAGTTCTTC
V gene: TRBV7-6; D gene: NA; J gene: TRBJ1-2; clone size: many; CDR3 protein: CASSFIGEAGGYTF; CDR3 DNA: TGTGCCAGCAGCTTCATCGGGGAAGCGGGTGGCTACACCTTC
V gene: TRBV24-1; D gene: NA; J gene: TRBJ2-5; clone size: many; CDR3 protein: CATSEGETQYF; CDR3 DNA: TGTGCCACCTCCGAGGGGGAGACCCAGTACTTC
V gene: TRBV10-3; D gene: TRBD2; J gene: TRBJ2-1; clone size: many; CDR3 protein: CAISDETSGRRDEQFF; CDR3 DNA: TGTGCCATCAGTGATGAGACTAGCGGGAGGAGGGATGAGCAGTTCTTC
V gene: TRBV4-1; D gene: NA; J gene: TRBJ1-3; clone size: many; CDR3 protein: CASSPRSSGNTIYF; CDR3 DNA: TGCGCCAGCAGCCCGAGGAGCTCTGGAAACACCATATATTTT
V gene: TRBV12-3/TRBV12-4; D gene: NA; J gene: TRBJ1-1; clone size: many; CDR3 protein: CASSLSPIYTEAFF; CDR3 DNA: TGTGCCAGCAGTTTAAGCCCCATTTACACTGAAGCTTTCTTT
V gene: TRBV12-3/TRBV12-4; D gene: NA; J gene: TRBJ1-2; clone size: many; CDR3 protein: CASQGQHKGYTF; CDR3 DNA: TGTGCCAGCCAAGGACAGCATAAAGGCTACACCTTC
V gene: TRBV13; D gene: NA; J gene: TRBJ2-5; clone size: NA; CDR3 protein: CASSSRGDGQETQYF; CDR3 DNA: TGTGCCAGCAGCTCAAGGGGGGACGGCCAAGAGACCCAGTACTTC
V gene: TRBV28; D gene: NA; J gene: TRBJ2-3; clone size: many; CDR3 protein: CASSLPLGGLSTDTQYF; CDR3 DNA: TGTGCCAGCAGTTTGCCCCTTGGGGGGTTAAGCACAGATACGCAGTATTTT
V gene: TRBV25-1; D gene: NA; J gene: TRBJ1-6; clone size: NA; CDR3 protein: CASSASNSPLHF; CDR3 DNA: TGTGCCAGCAGTGCCAGCAATTCACCCCTCCACTTT
V gene: TRBV5-1; D gene: TRBD1; J gene: TRBJ2-7; clone size: many; CDR3 protein: CASSWGQGAQDEQYF; CDR3 DNA: TGCGCCAGCAGCTGGGGACAGGGGGCGCAGGACGAGCAGTACTTC
V gene: TRBV3-1; D gene: NA; J gene: TRBJ1-4; clone size: many; CDR3 protein: CASSQDVAPTNEKLFF; CDR3 DNA: TGTGCCAGCAGCCAAGACGTGGCACCAACTAATGAAAAACTGTTTTTT
V gene: TRBV6-1; D gene: TRBD1; J gene: TRBJ2-7; clone size: NA; CDR3 protein: CASDHGQGGNEQYF; CDR3 DNA: TGTGCCAGCGACCACGGACAGGGAGGAAACGAGCAGTACTTC
V gene: TRBV20-1; D gene: NA; J gene: TRBJ2-3; clone size: many; CDR3 protein: CSARRGPSTDTQYF; CDR3 DNA: TGCAGTGCTAGGCGTGGACCGAGCACAGATACGCAGTATTTT
V gene: TRBV5-4; D gene: NA; J gene: TRBJ2-2; clone size: NA; CDR3 protein: CASSPQSSGGELFF; CDR3 DNA: TGTGCCAGCAGCCCCCAGAGTTCAGGCGGGGAGCTGTTTTTT
V gene: TRBV20-1; D gene: NA; J gene: TRBJ2-3; clone size: NA; CDR3 protein: CSALPSLVADTQYF; CDR3 DNA: TGCAGTGCTCTACCCTCACTAGTGGCAGATACGCAGTATTTT
V gene: TRBV7-9; D gene: NA; J gene: TRBJ2-1; clone size: many; CDR3 protein: CASSIRADEQFF; CDR3 DNA: TGTGCCAGCAGTATCAGGGCGGATGAGCAGTTCTTC
V gene: TRBV5-4; D gene: NA; J gene: TRBJ2-7; clone size: few; CDR3 protein: CASSSEVDHEQYF; CDR3 DNA: TGTGCCAGCAGCTCAGAAGTTGATCACGAGCAGTACTTC
V gene: TRBV6-2/TRBV6-3; D gene: NA; J gene: TRBJ2-7; clone size: many; CDR3 protein: CASSYRASEQYF; CDR3 DNA: TGTGCCAGCAGTTACAGGGCATCCGAGCAGTACTTC
V gene: TRBV3-1; D gene: NA; J gene: TRBJ2-7; clone size: NA; CDR3 protein: CASSPGVGAYEQYF; CDR3 DNA: TGTGCCAGCAGCCCGGGGGTAGGGGCCTACGAGCAGTACTTC